There are many counts of the clone carrying this T cell receptor (beta chain). As yet, its antigen is unknown. TCRdb ran MiXCR on the 5' RACE reads and lists one entry per CDR3 protein. The sample holds 700,000 to 850,000 distinct CDR3 sequences; 10% to 15% are singletons and the top ten take just over 0.5%. The germline gives CDR1 MGHRA, CDR2 YSYEKL. V shed 1 base and J shed 0 bases, with 10 bases lying between them. The CDR3 is made up of 15 amino acids. The sample is drawn from a study of CD8 T cells in ankylosing spondylitis. Overall study results and limits: There was a TCR beta motif, made of fewer than 10 highly homologous variants, that appeared characteristic of ankylosing spondylitis blood. A number of the motif variants had already been described in reactive arthritis synovial fluid and blood.

This rearrangement joins TRBV4-1 to TRBJ2-7; possible D gene TRBD2, 5 bases. The sequencing input was blood, either unsorted or a sorted T cell fraction (not recorded which). The receptor was isolated from a male donor with ankylosing spondylitis. The CDR3 DNA is TGCGCCAGCAGCCAAGTAGCGCTGCCCTCCTACGAGCAGTACTTC. It specifies CASSQVALPSYEQYF.